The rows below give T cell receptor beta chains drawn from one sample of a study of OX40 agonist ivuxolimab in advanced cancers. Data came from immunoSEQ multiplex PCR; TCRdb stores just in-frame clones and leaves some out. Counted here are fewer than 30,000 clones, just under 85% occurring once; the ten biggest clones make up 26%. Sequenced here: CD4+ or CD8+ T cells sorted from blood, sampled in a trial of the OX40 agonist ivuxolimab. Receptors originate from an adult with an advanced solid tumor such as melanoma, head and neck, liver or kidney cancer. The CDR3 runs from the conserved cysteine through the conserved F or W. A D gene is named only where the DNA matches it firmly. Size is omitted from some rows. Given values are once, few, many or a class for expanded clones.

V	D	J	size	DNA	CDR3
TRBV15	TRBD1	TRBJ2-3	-	TGTGCCACCAGGGGACAGGGGGTTACAGATACGCAGTATTTT	CATRGQGVTDTQYF
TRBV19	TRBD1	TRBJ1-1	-	TGTGCCAGTAGTATGGGACAGGCTGAAGCTTTCTTT	CASSMGQAEAFF
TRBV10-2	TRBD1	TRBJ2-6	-	TGCGCCAGCGGGACAGTTGGCGCTGGGGCCAACGTCCTGACTTTC	CASGTVGAGANVLTF
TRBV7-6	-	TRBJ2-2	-	TGTGCCAGCAGCTTTCTCGCAGGCTCGAACACCGGGGAGCTGTTTTTT	CASSFLAGSNTGELFF
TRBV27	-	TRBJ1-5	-	TGTGCCAGCAGTTTAAGAGGGGTAGGGCAGCCCCAGCATTTT	CASSLRGVGQPQHF
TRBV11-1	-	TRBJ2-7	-	TGTGCCAGCAGCTTAGGACCCTCCTACGAGCAGTACTTC	CASSLGPSYEQYF
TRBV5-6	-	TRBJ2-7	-	TGTGCCAGCAGCGGCGGGACTCGTACCTACGAGCAGTACTTC	CASSGGTRTYEQYF
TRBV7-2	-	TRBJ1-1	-	TGTGCCAGCAGCTTAGAATTCATGGCATACACTGAAGCTTTCTTT	CASSLEFMAYTEAFF
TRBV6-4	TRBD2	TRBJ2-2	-	TGTGCCAGCAGTGACTCGGGGAGGGCCGGCACCGGGGAGCTGTTTTTT	CASSDSGRAGTGELFF
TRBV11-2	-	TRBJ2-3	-	TGTGCCAGCAGCTTAGATTCGAACAGGAGAGATAGCACAGATACGCAGTATTTT	CASSLDSNRRDSTDTQYF
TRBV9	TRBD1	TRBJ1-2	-	TGTGCCAGCAGCGCCGGGACAGCTGCTTATGGCTACACCTTC	CASSAGTAAYGYTF
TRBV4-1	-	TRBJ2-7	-	TGCGCCAGCGCCGAGTCCAGGGGCAACGAGCAGTACTTC	CASAESRGNEQYF
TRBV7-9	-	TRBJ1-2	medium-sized	TGTGCCAGCAGCTCGGACTACTATGGCTACACCTTC	CASSSDYYGYTF
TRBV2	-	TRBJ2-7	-	TGTGCCAGCAGTCCTAGTTTTCTTCGGCAATACGAGCAGTACTTC	CASSPSFLRQYEQYF
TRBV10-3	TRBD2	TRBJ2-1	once	TGTGCCATCAGTGTTAATAGCGGGGACAACAATGAGCAGTTCTTC	CAISVNSGDNNEQFF
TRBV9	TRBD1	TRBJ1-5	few	TGTGCCAGCAGCGTAGGAGACAGGGGTAGCAATCAGCCCCAGCATTTT	CASSVGDRGSNQPQHF
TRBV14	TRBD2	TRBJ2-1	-	TGTGCCAGCAGCCTATGGACTAGCGATGAGCAGTTCTTC	CASSLWTSDEQFF
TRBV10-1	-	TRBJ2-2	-	TGCGCCAGCACCTTACTGAACACCGGGGAGCTGTTTTTT	CASTLLNTGELFF
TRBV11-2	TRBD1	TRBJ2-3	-	TGTGCCAGCAGCTTTGGACAGGGAGGCAAGTATTTT	CASSFGQGGKYF
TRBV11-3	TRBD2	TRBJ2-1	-	TGTGCCAGCAGCAGAGAGGGACTAGCGGGTGGCAATGAGCAGTTCTTC	CASSREGLAGGNEQFF
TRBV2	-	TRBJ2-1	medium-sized	TGTGCCACTGGACACCTCAATGAGCAGTTCTTC	CATGHLNEQFF
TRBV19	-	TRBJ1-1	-	TGTGCCAGTAGTCTTTCGGAGAACACTGAAGCTTTCTTT	CASSLSENTEAFF
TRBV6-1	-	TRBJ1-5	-	TGTGCCAGCAGTGAAGGGCCAGTTAGCAATCAGCCCCAGCATTTT	CASSEGPVSNQPQHF
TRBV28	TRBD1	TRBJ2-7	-	TGTGCCAGCAGGGGACAGGGGAGCTCCTACGAGCAGTACTTC	CASRGQGSSYEQYF
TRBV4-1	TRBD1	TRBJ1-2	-	TGCGCCAGCAGCCAGGGGACAGGTGTCTATGGCTACACCTTC	CASSQGTGVYGYTF
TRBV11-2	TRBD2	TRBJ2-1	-	TGTGCCAGCAGCTCCTCTAAAGTCGCTAGCGGGCGTTACAATGAGCAGTTCTTC	CASSSSKVASGRYNEQFF
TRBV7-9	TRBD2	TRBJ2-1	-	TGTGCCAGCAGCGATATAGAAAAGACTAGCGGGACCTACAATGAGCAGTTCTTC	CASSDIEKTSGTYNEQFF
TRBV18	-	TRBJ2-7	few	TGTGCCAGCTCACCACCGGTCAGCGGTGCCTACGAGCAGTACTTC	CASSPPVSGAYEQYF
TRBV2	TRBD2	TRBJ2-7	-	TGTGCCAGCAGGCCGGGACTAGCGGGAGAAGGGGGCTACGAGCAGTACTTC	CASRPGLAGEGGYEQYF
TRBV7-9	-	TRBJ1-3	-	TGTGCCAGCAGCTTGGACGGAGCTGGAAACACCATATATTTT	CASSLDGAGNTIYF
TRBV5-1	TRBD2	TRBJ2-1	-	TGCGCCAGCAGCTTGGCAGCGGGGGGCTACAATGAGCAGTTCTTC	CASSLAAGGYNEQFF
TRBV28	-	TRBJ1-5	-	TGTGCCAGCAGTTCTAAAGACCTGAATCAGCCCCAGCATTTT	CASSSKDLNQPQHF
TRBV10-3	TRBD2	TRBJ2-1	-	TGTGCCTCGGGACTAGCGGGGGAGTACAATGAGCAGTTCTTC	CASGLAGEYNEQFF
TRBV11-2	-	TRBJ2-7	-	TGTGCCAGCAGCTCAGCCAGGCCCGAGCAGTACTTC	CASSSARPEQYF
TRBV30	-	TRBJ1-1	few	TGTGCCTGGAGTGTTCTTGGGAGTAACACTGAAGCTTTCTTT	CAWSVLGSNTEAFF
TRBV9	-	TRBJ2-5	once	TGTGCCAGCAGCGTAGCGGACACACTATTGACCGGAGAGACCCAGTACTTC	CASSVADTLLTGETQYF
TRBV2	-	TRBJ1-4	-	TGTGCCAGCAGTGAAGGGGGGAGGGCCGAAAAACTGTTTTTT	CASSEGGRAEKLFF
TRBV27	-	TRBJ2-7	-	TGTGCCAGCCGGTTGGGGCAGGGCGGCAACGAGCAGTACTTC	CASRLGQGGNEQYF
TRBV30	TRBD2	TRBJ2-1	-	TGTGCCTGGAGTGTATTAGCGGGAGGGTACAATGAGCAGTTCTTC	CAWSVLAGGYNEQFF
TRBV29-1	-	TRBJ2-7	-	TGCAGCGTTTCTACCATGAACCCCTACGAGCAGTACTTC	CSVSTMNPYEQYF
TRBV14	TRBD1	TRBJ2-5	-	TGTGCCAGGGGACAGGGGGCGCAGGGCCAAGAGACCCAGTACTTC	CARGQGAQGQETQYF
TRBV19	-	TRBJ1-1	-	TGTGCCAGTGAGACGGACGGGCCGATGAACACTGAAGCTTTCTTT	CASETDGPMNTEAFF
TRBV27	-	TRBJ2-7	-	TGTGCCACCCGGGACCCCTACGAGCAGTACTTC	CATRDPYEQYF
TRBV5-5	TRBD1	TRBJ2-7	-	TGTGCCAGCAGCGAGGACAGGGCACACTACGAGCAGTACTTC	CASSEDRAHYEQYF
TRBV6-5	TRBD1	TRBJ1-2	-	TGTGCCAGCACGCCCGGGACAGAAGACATCTATGGCTACACCTTC	CASTPGTEDIYGYTF
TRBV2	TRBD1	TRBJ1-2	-	TGTGCCAGCAGTGCCTTAGACAGGGCCTACTATGGCTACACCTTC	CASSALDRAYYGYTF